Described below is a single T cell receptor (beta chain) sequence and its context. Its antigen target is currently unknown. The input lacks base qualities; no much larger clone sits a single base away. The CDR3 regions of human TCRbeta chains were analyzed by immunosequencing. In the original analysis: Repertoire TCRs were checked for matches against a reference library of SARS-CoV-2-specific TCRs that had been generated using the MIRA antigen-specificity platform. Breadth was defined as the fraction of unique TCRs that were SARS-CoV-2-associated. Depth was defined as the fraction of total T cells that were SARS-CoV-2-associated. Using the MIRA data, each spike-specific TCR was mapped to the spike region that the TCR reacts to and placed in a CD4 or CD8 class. Log10-transformed breadth and depth values were compared by one-way ANOVA with Sidak's multiple comparisons tests. TCRdb's version of the immuneACCESS table is confined to in-frame rearrangements and falls short of the full clone set. An unresolved V gene accounts for under half of the shortfall where checked; the remainder is of unknown origin. Clone size and the V and J calls come from that table; the DNA yielded D and trimming. The sample table shows about 150,000 clones, and around 90% are seen once. Over 1.1% of the sample belongs to the ten largest clones.

The time point label, read with the paper, signifies: baseline before first vaccination. Samples from vaccinated people were obtained from the UK trials COV001 and COV002, which included a single-blind randomized controlled phase 2/3 trial of AZD1222 (ChAdOx1 nCoV-19) in healthy adults. Trial participant PBMC samples were collected at day 0 and day 28 after the second dose for TCRbeta chain sequencing. The sample comes from a study of T cell responses to AZD1222 COVID-19 vaccine listed by TCRdb under 2021. Concerning the study at large: AZD1222 recipients with second doses at about 4 weeks or about 12 weeks were pooled, because spike-specific TCR depth and breadth did not differ between schedules. TCR sequencing covered fewer than 250 trial participants: 207 given two doses of AZD1222 and 26 given two doses of MenACWY control vaccine. Enrollment into the trials was organized by age into subgroups of 18-55, 56-69 and 70-plus years, and those subgroups contained roughly 140, 27 and 60 TCR-sequenced participants, respectively. The study at large found these results: The vaccine-associated CD4 TCRs covered the entire spike protein, and the dominant responses fell in regions 160-218 and 743-854. After two AZD1222 doses, both the breadth and the depth of spike-specific TCRs were significantly higher than at day 0 and than in MenACWY recipients. Because no day 14 peak-response samples were available, the repertoires could be characterized only after the peak T cell response. Participants were mostly white British, with more females than males. The authors suggested clonal diversity may have been underestimated. The 56-69-year group was small, and its depth increase did not reach significance, likely because of low power. Only six or seven AZD1222 recipients were SARS-CoV-2 seropositive at baseline, limiting conclusions about previously exposed vaccinees. Epitopes outside the regions mutated in the B.1.351 and B.1.1.7 variants were reportedly recognized by nearly half of the unique spike-specific TCRs.

The germline V gene (reference sequence) sets CDR1 to LNHDA and CDR2 to SQIVND. The CDR3 starts with the cysteine, ends with the phenylalanine, and has 15 residues. Just CDR3 DNA is preserved here, 45 bases in frame from base 1. Deletion took 5 bases off V and 1 base off J, with a span of 11 bases between the germline ends. The sequence came from an adult in good health. This specimen consisted of peripheral blood, obtained on day 0 of AZD1222 vaccination. The chain joins TRBV19 to TRBJ2-2; TRBD1 might be the D gene, on 5 matching bases. The CDR3 reads CASSRTGLNTGELFF. The bases are TGTGCCAGTAGTCGTACAGGATTGAACACCGGGGAGCTGTTTTTT. The CDR3, completed at both ends by the reference TRBV19 and TRBJ2-2 genes, gives the full variable domain DGGITQSPKYLFRKEGQNVTLSCEQNLNHDAMYWYRQDPGQGLRLIYYSQIVNDFQKGDIAEGYSVSREKKESFPLTVTSAQKNPTAFYLCASSRTGLNTGELFFGEGSRLTVL.